This entry describes one T cell receptor (beta chain). As yet, its antigen is unknown. CDR1 and CDR2 (germline): SGHDN, FVKESK. Trimming left V 4 bases short and J 9 bases short, with 10 bases between. The CDR3 is made up of 13 amino acids. This record belongs to a study of CD4 T cells in relation to SARS-CoV-2 and coronaviruses. At the level of the study: After roughly 11 days of antigen culture, PBMC TCR beta CDR3s were sequenced. No peptide or an HIV-1 Nef peptide pool served as negative control.

The assay was immunoSEQ multiplex PCR, and TCRdb's table has in-frame clones only and misses some. The sample has almost 30,000 clones, approximately 76% seen once. Before the COVID-19 pandemic, during about 2010-2018, CD4+ T cells were taken from unexposed donors. CD4+ T cells were isolated from the cells after nine to eleven days of culture. Half the medium was replaced with IL-2 medium on days 3 and 7. Study-level results: Compared with monoreactive clones, crossreactive clones showed significantly weaker SARS-CoV-2 expansion.

V is TRBV14 and J is TRBJ1-6, with D unresolved. Sequencing was carried out using CD4+ T cells from PBMCs, cultured in vitro. The receptor comes from a human donor in good health. This CDR3 is CASSPRPSSPLHF. CDR3 coding DNA: TGTGCCAGCAGCCCGCGACCGAGTTCACCCCTCCACTTT.